The text below deals with one T cell receptor beta chain. This clonotype occurred many times. There is no known antigen for this receptor. It has no much larger one-base neighbor in the sample; base qualities were not kept. Libraries came from multiplex PCR. The sample was run on an Illumina HiSeq 4000. iRepertoire HTBI primers and Arm-PCR amplification of CDR3 regions were used to construct TCR beta libraries. Before sequencing, the PCR products underwent gel purification. The authors' pipeline ran thus. A total of 62 TRBV and 14 TRBJ segments were identified across samples and were used for gene usage analysis of CDR3 amino acid clonotypes. COPE and FqMerger were used to merge the filtered high-quality paired reads into contigs. BLAST was used to align contigs to the IMGT TRBV, TRBD and TRBJ reference genes, and CDR3 was defined following IMGT. Any clonotype with a frequency above 0.1% was counted as a highly expanded clone. Shannon entropy was used to measure repertoire diversity, and the Gini coefficient was used to measure V-J evenness. A clonotype was considered public if more than one individual shared it. Using fastp trimming at Q25 and MiXCR clonotype assembly, TCRdb reanalyzed the public sequencing data and kept in-frame beta chains. Rows merge per CDR3 protein into single entries with the most common DNA and genes. These V and J calls are TCRdb output, not the study's own analysis. Recorded for this sample are roughly 400,000 distinct CDR3 sequences; roughly a fifth of them occurred a single time. The ten most abundant clones make up 14% of the sample.

In the paper's terms, the time point label means: persistent/refractory GD, antithyroid drugs over 5 years with positive TRAb. For both TCR sequencing and RNA sequencing, RNA was extracted from PBMCs using TRIzol. Graves' disease was diagnosed according to American Thyroid Association guidelines. Patients for the study were recruited at an endocrinology department in Xi'an, China. Each patient gave about 10 milliliters of peripheral blood, collected in an EDTA anticoagulant tube. PBMCs were isolated by Ficoll Paque Plus density gradient separation without further T cell sorting. RNA quality was checked with an Agilent 2100 Bioanalyzer and agarose gel, and concentration with a NanoDrop 2000. This sample is drawn from a study of regulatory T cells in long-lasting Graves disease (dated by TCRdb to 2020 to 2023). Background on the whole study: Persistent Graves' disease was defined as persistently positive TSH receptor autoantibodies together with antithyroid drug treatment for over 5 years. Persistent Graves' disease patients were compared with newly diagnosed Graves' disease patients by peripheral blood TCR sequencing and RNA sequencing. The study was conducted in China and was registered as a clinical trial. A total of around 35 samples underwent TCR sequencing, from roughly 13 patients with persistent Graves' disease and approximately 20 patients with newly diagnosed Graves' disease. In the clinical cohort, patients with persistent Graves' disease had used antithyroid drugs for an average of about 10.3 years. General findings and caveats noted by the study authors: More public clonotypes were shared among persistent patients (roughly 2,700) than among newly diagnosed patients (approximately 1,000). Only the TCR beta chain was sequenced and analyzed. The authors acknowledged the small sample size as a limitation that may reduce accuracy. Persistent disease showed preferential use of TRBV28, TRBJ1-2 and TRBJ2-5, whereas newly diagnosed disease favored TRBV20-1 and TRBJ2-1. Persistent Graves' disease patients showed lower TCR Shannon entropy and fewer highly expanded clones than newly diagnosed patients, suggesting clonal expansion. Because the primary lesion, thyroid tissue, could not be accessed, the study looked at peripheral blood alone.

CDR1 and CDR2, per the germline V gene, are MNHNS and SASEGT. The V end loses 2 bases and the J end loses 2 bases, and a stretch of 13 bases separates them. The CDR3 spans 15 residues, from the cysteine through the phenylalanine. Left in the record is the CDR3 DNA by itself, 45 bases read in frame from the first base. The V gene is TRBV6-1 and the J gene is TRBJ2-7; possibly the D gene is TRBD2, per 6 matching bases. Sample: peripheral blood mononuclear cells (PBMCs), taken when the disease was refractory, from a patient treated with antithyroid drugs. This clonotype was obtained from a female donor with Graves disease. The DNA reads as follows: TGTGCCAGCAGTGAATCTACGGGAGTTGCCTACGAGCAGTACTTC. The encoded protein is CASSESTGVAYEQYF.